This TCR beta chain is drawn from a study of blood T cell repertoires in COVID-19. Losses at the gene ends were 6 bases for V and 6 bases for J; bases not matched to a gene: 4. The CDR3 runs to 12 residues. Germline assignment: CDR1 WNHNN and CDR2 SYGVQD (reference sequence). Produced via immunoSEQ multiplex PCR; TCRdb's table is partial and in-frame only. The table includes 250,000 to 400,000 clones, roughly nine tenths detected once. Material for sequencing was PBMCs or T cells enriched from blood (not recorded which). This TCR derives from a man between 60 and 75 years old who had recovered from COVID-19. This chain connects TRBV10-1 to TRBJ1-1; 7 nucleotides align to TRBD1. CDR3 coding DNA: TGCGCCAGCAGGGGCCAGGGGGCTGAAGCTTTCTTT. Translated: CASRGQGAEAFF.